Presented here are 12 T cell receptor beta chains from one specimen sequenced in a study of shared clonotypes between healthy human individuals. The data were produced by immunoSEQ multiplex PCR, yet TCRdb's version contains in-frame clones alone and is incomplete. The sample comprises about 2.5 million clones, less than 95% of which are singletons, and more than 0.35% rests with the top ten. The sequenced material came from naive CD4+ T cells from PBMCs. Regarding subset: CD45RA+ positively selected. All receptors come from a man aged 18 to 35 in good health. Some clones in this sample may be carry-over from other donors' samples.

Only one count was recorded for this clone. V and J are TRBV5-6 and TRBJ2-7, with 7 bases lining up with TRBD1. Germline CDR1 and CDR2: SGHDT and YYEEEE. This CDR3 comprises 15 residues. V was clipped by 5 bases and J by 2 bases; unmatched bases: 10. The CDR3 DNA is TGTGCCAGCAGTCACCTTGGACAGGCTGCCTACGAGCAGTACTTC. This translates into CASSHLGQAAYEQYF.

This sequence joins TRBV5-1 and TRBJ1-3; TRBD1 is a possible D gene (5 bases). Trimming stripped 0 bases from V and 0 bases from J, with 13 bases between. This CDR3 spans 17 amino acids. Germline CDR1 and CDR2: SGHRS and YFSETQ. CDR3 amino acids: CASSLARGSSSGNTIYF. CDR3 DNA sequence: TGCGCCAGCAGCTTGGCTCGGGGCTCAAGCTCTGGAAACACCATATATTTT. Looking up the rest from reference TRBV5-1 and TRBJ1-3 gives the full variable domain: KAGVTQTPRYLIKTRGQQVTLSCSPISGHRSVSWYQQTPGQGLQFLFEYFSETQRNKGNFPGRFSGRQFSNSRSEMNVSTLELGDSALYLCASSLARGSSSGNTIYFGEGSWLTVV.

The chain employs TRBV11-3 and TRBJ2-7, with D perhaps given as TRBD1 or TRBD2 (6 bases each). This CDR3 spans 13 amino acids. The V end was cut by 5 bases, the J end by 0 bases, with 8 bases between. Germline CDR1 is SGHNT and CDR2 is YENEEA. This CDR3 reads CASSRGASYEQYF. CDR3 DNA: TGTGCCAGCAGCAGGGGGGCCTCCTACGAGCAGTACTTC.

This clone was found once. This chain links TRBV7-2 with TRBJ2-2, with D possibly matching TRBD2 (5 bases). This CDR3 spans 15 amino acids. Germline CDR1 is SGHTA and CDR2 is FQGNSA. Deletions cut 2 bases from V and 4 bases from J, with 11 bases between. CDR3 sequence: CASSLMGSSTGELFF. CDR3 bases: TGTGCCAGCAGCTTAATGGGGAGTAGCACCGGGGAGCTGTTTTTT. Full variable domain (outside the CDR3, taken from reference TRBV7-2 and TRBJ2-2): GAGVSQSPSNKVTEKGKDVELRCDPISGHTALYWYRQSLGQGLEFLIYFQGNSAPDKSGLPSDRFSAERTGGSVSTLTIQRTQQEDSAVYLCASSLMGSSTGELFFGEGSRLTVL.

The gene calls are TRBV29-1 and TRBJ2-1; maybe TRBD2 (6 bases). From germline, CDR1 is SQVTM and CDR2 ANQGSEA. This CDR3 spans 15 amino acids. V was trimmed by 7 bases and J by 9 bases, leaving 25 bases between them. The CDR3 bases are TGCAGCGGTCTAGCGAAAATAACCCTACCGCCTGAGCAGTTCTTC. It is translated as CSGLAKITLPPEQFF.

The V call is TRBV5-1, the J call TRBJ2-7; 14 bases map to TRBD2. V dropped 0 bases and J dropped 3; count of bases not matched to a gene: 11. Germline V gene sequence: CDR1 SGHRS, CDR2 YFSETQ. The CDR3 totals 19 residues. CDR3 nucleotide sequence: TGCGCCAGCAGCTTGGGGGGGAGACTAGCGGGAGGGCAGGACTACGAGCAGTACTTC. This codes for CASSLGGRLAGGQDYEQYF.

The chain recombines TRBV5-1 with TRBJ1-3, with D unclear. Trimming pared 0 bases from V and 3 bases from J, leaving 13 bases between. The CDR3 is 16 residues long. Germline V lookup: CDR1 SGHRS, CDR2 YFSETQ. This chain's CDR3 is CASSLEGTPGGNTIYF. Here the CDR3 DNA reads TGCGCCAGCAGCTTGGAAGGAACTCCGGGTGGAAACACCATATATTTT.

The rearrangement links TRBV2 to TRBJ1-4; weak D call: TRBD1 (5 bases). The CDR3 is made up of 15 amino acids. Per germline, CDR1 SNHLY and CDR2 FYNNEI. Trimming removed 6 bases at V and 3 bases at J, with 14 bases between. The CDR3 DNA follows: TGTGCCAGCAGCCTACTAGGGGAGGCTAATGAAAAACTGTTTTTT. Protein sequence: CASSLLGEANEKLFF.

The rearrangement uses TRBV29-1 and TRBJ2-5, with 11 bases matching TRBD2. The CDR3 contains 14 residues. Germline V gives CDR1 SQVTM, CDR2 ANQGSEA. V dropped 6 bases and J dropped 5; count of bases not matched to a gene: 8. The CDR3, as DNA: TGCAGCGTCCGTAGCGGGAGGGTCAGCGAGACCCAGTACTTC. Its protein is CSVRSGRVSETQYF.

DNA for the CDR3: TGTGCTAGTGCCCCGTTGGGGGGATCCTACAATGAGCAGTTCTTC. Translated: CASAPLGGSYNEQFF. This chain joins TRBV12-5 and TRBJ2-1; a weak D match, TRBD2 (6 bases). Per the germline V gene, CDR1 is LGHNT and CDR2 is FRNRAP. The CDR3 spans 15 residues. V was pared by 7 bases and J by 1 base, with 14 bases between. Full variable domain (remainder filled in from reference TRBV12-5 and TRBJ2-1): DARVTQTPRHKVTEMGQEVTMRCQPILGHNTVFWYRQTMMQGLELLAYFRNRAPLDDSGMPKDRFSAEMPDATLATLKIQPSEPRDSAVYFCASAPLGGSYNEQFFGPGTRLTVL.

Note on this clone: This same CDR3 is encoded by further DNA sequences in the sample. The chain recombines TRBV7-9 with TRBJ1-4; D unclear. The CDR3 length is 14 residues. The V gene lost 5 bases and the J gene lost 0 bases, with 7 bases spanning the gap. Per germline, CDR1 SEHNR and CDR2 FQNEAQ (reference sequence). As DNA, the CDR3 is TGTGCCAGCAGCCTACAAGCAACTAATGAAAAACTGTTTTTT. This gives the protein CASSLQATNEKLFF.

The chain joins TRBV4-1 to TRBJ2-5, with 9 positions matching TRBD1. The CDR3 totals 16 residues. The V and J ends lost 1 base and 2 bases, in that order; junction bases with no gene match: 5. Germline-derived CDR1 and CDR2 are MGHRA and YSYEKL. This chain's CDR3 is CASSQGDRVFQETQYF. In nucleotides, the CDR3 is TGCGCCAGCAGCCAAGGGGACAGGGTCTTTCAAGAGACCCAGTACTTC.